This T cell receptor (beta chain) was identified during a study of T cell responses to AZD1222 COVID-19 vaccine. Sequenced by immunoSEQ multiplex PCR; TCRdb stores in-frame clones only, minus some. The table has approximately 190,000 clones, about 92% seen once; the top ten hold 1% to 1.5%. The TCR originated in an adult in good health. The sample was peripheral blood, taken on day 0 of AZD1222 vaccination.

Here the CDR3 reads CASSYTGPNTEAFF. CDR3 DNA sequence: TGTGCCAGCAGTTACACGGGACCGAACACTGAAGCTTTCTTT. The chain carries TRBV6-5 and TRBJ1-1; possible D gene TRBD1, 5 bases. Trimming stripped 2 bases from V and 1 base from J, with 8 bases between. CDR3 length: 14 residues. The germline V gene encodes CDR1 MNHEY and CDR2 SVGAGI.